The entry that follows covers one T cell receptor beta chain sequence. The antigen remains undetermined. This entry comes from a study of blood T cells in healthy people across ages. Whole-study findings and limits: Total diversity from one million sequenced T cells was likely underestimated.

Germline loops: CDR1 DFQATT, CDR2 SNEGSKA (reference sequence). With V trimmed by 5 bases and J by 5 bases, 6 bases remained unmatched. The CDR3 is 13 amino acids. Through a sample-barcoded 5' primer and a J-beta primer mix, a second PCR was run for 7 to 11 cycles. All cDNA molecules were each tagged by a template-switch adaptor with 12 random nucleotides. TCRdb re-called the 5' RACE reads through MiXCR, storing one row per CDR3 protein. The sample has some 1.1 million distinct CDR3 sequences, roughly two fifths seen once. The sample was blood. This chain links TRBV20-1 with TRBJ1-5; 7 positions agree with TRBD1. The clonotype comes from a man younger than 30 in good health. CDR3 nucleotides: TGCAGTGCTTACCGGGACAGAGATCAGCCCCAGCATTTT. This codes for CSAYRDRDQPQHF.